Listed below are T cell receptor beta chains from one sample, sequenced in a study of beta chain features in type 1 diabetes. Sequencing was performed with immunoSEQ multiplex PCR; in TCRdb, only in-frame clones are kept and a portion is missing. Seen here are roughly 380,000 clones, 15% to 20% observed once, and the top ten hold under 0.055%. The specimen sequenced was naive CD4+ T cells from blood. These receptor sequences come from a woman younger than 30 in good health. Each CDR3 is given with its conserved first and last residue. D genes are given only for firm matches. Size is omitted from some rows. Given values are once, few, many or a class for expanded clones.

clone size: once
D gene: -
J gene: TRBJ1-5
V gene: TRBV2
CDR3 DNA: TGTGCCAGCAGTGGGCAGGGCGATCAGCCCCAGCATTTT
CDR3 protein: CASSGQGDQPQHF

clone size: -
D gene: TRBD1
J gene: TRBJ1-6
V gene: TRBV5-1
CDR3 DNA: TGCGCCAGCAGCGGGGGACAGAATAATTCACCCCTCCACTTT
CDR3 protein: CASSGGQNNSPLHF

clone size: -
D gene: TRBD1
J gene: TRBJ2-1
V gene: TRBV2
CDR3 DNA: TGTGCCAGCAGTTACGTACCGGGACAGGGGGGGCATGAGCAGTTCTTC
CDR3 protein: CASSYVPGQGGHEQFF

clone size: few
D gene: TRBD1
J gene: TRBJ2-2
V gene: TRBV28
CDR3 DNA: TGTGCCAGCAGTTCCGGACAGGGGGACACCGGGGAGCTGTTTTTT
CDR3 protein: CASSSGQGDTGELFF

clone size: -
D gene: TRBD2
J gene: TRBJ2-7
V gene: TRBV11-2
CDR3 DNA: TGTGCCAGCAGCTTCGCCGGGACTAGCAACGAGCAGTACTTC
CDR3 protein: CASSFAGTSNEQYF

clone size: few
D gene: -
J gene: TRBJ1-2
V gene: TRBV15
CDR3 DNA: TGTGCCACCAGCAGAGGAGGGAACAATTATGGCTACACCTTC
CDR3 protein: CATSRGGNNYGYTF

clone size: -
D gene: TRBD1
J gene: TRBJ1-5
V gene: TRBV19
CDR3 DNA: TGTGCCAGTATCCTTACCGGGACAGGGATAGGGGCCCAGCATTTT
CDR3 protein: CASILTGTGIGAQHF

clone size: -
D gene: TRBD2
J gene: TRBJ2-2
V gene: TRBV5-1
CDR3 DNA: TGCGCCAGCGGCCCAGCGGGAGGTGGGACCGGGGAGCTGTTTTTT
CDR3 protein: CASGPAGGGTGELFF

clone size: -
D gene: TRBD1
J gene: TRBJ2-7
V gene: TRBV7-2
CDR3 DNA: TGTGCCAGCAGCCTCTTGACAGGGAGCTCCTACGAGCAGTACTTC
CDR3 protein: CASSLLTGSSYEQYF

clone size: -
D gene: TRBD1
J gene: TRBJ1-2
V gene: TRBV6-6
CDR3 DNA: TGTGCCAGCGGGTCGTTGGGGACAGGTGGCTACACCTTC
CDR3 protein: CASGSLGTGGYTF

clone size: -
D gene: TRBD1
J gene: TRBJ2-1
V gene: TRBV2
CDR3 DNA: TGTGCCACGGGACAGGGGGCGGGTAATGAGCAGTTCTTC
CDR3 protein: CATGQGAGNEQFF

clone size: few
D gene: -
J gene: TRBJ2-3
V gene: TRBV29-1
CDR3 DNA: TGCAGCGCAGAAGTCAGCACAGATACGCAGTATTTT
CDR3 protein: CSAEVSTDTQYF

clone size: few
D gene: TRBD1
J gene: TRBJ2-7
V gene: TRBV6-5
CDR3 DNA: TGTGCCAGCAGTTACTCGACAGGGTCTGGTTACGAGCAGTACTTC
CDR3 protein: CASSYSTGSGYEQYF

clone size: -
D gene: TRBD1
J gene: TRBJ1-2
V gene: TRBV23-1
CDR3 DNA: TGCGCCAGCAGTCAGTCGACAGGGACAAACTATGGCTACACCTTC
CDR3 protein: CASSQSTGTNYGYTF

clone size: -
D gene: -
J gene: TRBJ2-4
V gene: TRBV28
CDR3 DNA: TGTGCCAGCAGTGTCAGGGTTCCCAAAAACATTCAGTACTTC
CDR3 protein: CASSVRVPKNIQYF

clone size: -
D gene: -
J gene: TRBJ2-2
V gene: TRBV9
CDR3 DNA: TGTGCCAGCAGCGTTAGTGTGGTGACCGGGGAGCTGTTTTTT
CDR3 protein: CASSVSVVTGELFF

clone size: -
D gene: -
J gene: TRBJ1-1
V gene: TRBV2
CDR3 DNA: TGTGCCGGAGGGTGGAACACTGAAGCTTTCTTT
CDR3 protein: CAGGWNTEAFF

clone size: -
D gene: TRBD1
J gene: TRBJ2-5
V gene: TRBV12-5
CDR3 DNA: TGTGCTAGTGGTTCACAGACAGGGTTAATAGAGACCCAGTACTTC
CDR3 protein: CASGSQTGLIETQYF

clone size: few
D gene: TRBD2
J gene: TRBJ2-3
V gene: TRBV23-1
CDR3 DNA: TGCGCCAGCAGTCAATCCGCGGGACTAGCGGGAGAGAAGACAGATACGCAGTATTTT
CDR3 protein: CASSQSAGLAGEKTDTQYF

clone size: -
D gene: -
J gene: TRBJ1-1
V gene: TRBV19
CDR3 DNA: TGTGCCAGTAGTATAGATTCGGGGAGAGACACTGAAGCTTTCTTT
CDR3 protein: CASSIDSGRDTEAFF

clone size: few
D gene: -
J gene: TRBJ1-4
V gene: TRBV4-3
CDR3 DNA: TGCGCCAGCAGCCAACCAGGGATTAATGAAAAACTGTTTTTT
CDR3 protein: CASSQPGINEKLFF

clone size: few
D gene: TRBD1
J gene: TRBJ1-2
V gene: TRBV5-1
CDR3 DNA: TGCGCCAGCAGCGCCGGACAGGGAATGAGAAGTGTCTATGGCTACACCTTC
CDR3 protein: CASSAGQGMRSVYGYTF

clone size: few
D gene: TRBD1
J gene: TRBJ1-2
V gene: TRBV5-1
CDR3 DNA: TGCGCCAGCAGCACTTGGGACAGAAACTATGGCTACACCTTC
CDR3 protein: CASSTWDRNYGYTF

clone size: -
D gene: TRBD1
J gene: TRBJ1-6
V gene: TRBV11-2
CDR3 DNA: TGTGCCAGCAGCCGGACAGGCGTATATAATTCACCCCTCCACTTT
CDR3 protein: CASSRTGVYNSPLHF

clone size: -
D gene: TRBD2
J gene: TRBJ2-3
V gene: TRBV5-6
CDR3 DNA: TGTGCCAGCAGCTTGGGACTAGCCACAGATACGCAGTATTTT
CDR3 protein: CASSLGLATDTQYF

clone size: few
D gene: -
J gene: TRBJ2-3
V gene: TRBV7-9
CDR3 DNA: TGTGCCAGCAGCCCGGTTATTAACACAGATACGCAGTATTTT
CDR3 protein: CASSPVINTDTQYF

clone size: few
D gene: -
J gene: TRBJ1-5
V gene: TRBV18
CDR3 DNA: TGTGCCAGCTCACCGTTTCCAGATAGCAATCAGCCCCAGCATTTT
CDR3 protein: CASSPFPDSNQPQHF

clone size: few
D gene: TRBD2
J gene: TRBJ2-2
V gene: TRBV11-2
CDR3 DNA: TGTGCCAGCAGCTGGGGACTATTGGGCGGGGAGCTGTTTTTT
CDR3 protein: CASSWGLLGGELFF